The 10 T cell receptor beta chains presented below share a single source sample, sequenced in a study of cytomegalovirus exposure and HLA in healthy donors. Use of 60 Vbeta and 13 Jbeta primers characterized the PCR. This table comes from immunoSEQ multiplex PCR, and its TCRdb copy is limited to in-frame clones, with some not included. This sample yields 180,000 or so clones, of which over 70% are seen a single time; about 2.7% belongs to the top ten. Input material: PBMCs. The receptors come from a male donor in good health and CMV-seronegative.

The genes are TRBV6-5 and TRBJ1-3; 7 bases are shared with TRBD1. CDR3 length: 15 residues. The V and J ends lost 0 bases and 3 bases, in that order; junction bases with no gene match: 2. Germline CDR1 and CDR2: MNHEY and SVGAGI. The CDR3 region has the DNA TGTGCCAGCAGTTACTCGAGGACAGGTGGAAACACCATATATTTT. Translated: CASSYSRTGGNTIYF.

V and J are TRBV19 and TRBJ1-3, with a possible D match to TRBD1 (5 bases). The CDR3 runs 14 residues. From germline, CDR1 is LNHDA and CDR2 SQIVND (reference sequence). Trimming pared 9 bases from V and 0 bases from J, leaving 12 bases between. The CDR3 here is CASLSGFSGNTIYF. The CDR3 coding sequence is TGTGCCAGCCTCTCAGGGTTCTCTGGAAACACCATATATTTT.

The rearrangement links TRBV14 to TRBJ2-1, with D unresolved. CDR1 is SGHDN and CDR2 is FVKESK in the germline V gene. The CDR3 is made up of 15 amino acids. V was cut by 1 base and J by 7 bases, with 14 bases left in between. CDR3 sequence reads: CASSQGAGGWNEQFF. CDR3 DNA: TGTGCCAGCAGCCAAGGCGCAGGTGGGTGGAATGAGCAGTTCTTC.

The CDR3 loop is CASNLDRTSNEQFF. As DNA, the CDR3 is TGTGCCAGCAATCTGGACAGAACATCCAATGAGCAGTTCTTC. The V gene is TRBV25-1, the J gene TRBJ2-1, with D perhaps TRBD1 (6 bases). The CDR3 extends over 14 amino acids. The germline V gene encodes CDR1 MGHDK and CDR2 SYGVNS. Between the trimmed V and J ends, which lost 7 bases and 6 bases, there was a span of 16 bases.

The genes are TRBV19 and TRBJ2-5; D possibly corresponds to TRBD1 (5 bases). There are 17 residues in the CDR3. The germline gives CDR1 LNHDA, CDR2 SQIVND (reference sequence). The V gene lost 3 bases and the J gene lost 4 bases, with 21 bases spanning the gap. The chain's CDR3 is CASSIRVGGARRETQYF. DNA of the CDR3: TGTGCCAGTAGTATCAGGGTCGGTGGGGCGAGGAGAGAGACCCAGTACTTC.

This chain joins TRBV7-2 and TRBJ1-5; D gene ambiguous. Germline CDR1 SGHTA, CDR2 FQGNSA. Trimming left V 4 bases short and J 8 bases short, with 15 bases between. CDR3 length: 14 residues. The CDR3 protein is CASSWADGGEPQHF. CDR3 nucleotides: TGTGCCAGCAGCTGGGCGGACGGAGGCGAGCCCCAGCATTTT.

V gene TRBV19 combines with J gene TRBJ1-5; D might be TRBD1 (5 bases). This CDR3 spans 15 amino acids. CDR1 is LNHDA, CDR2 SQIVND, per germline (reference sequence). V lost 8 bases and J lost 7, with 21 bases in between. The CDR3 DNA sequence: TGTGCCAGTCAGGAATCGGGGGGTCTTGGGCAGCCCCAGCATTTT. Its protein is CASQESGGLGQPQHF.

The V gene is TRBV4-3, the J gene TRBJ2-3, with D possibly matching TRBD2 (5 bases). There are 16 residues in the CDR3. The V end lost 0 bases, the J end lost 0 bases, and 10 bases lay between the germline ends. CDR1 and CDR2 from the germline V gene are LGHNA and YSLEER. Here the CDR3 DNA reads TGCGCCAGCAGCCAAGACACGGGGTGGAGCACAGATACGCAGTATTTT. Its protein is CASSQDTGWSTDTQYF.

Concerning this clone: A read error may account for a junction end that differs from germline. The gene calls are TRBV27 and TRBJ2-1; D remains unclear. This CDR3 has 13 residues. The germline V gene encodes CDR1 MNHEY and CDR2 SMNVEV (reference sequence). The CDR3 coding sequence is TGTGCCAGTAGTCCCTATCCCCGAGTGGGCAGTCTCTTC. Translation: CASSPYPRVGSLF.

In its sample, this clone was seen a few times. The rearrangement joins TRBV11-2 to TRBJ2-1; 7 bases map to TRBD2. Germline assignment: CDR1 SGHAT and CDR2 FQNNGV. The CDR3 has 15 residues. The V segment lost 5 bases and the J segment 0 bases; nucleotides outside the gene matches: 4. DNA of the CDR3: TGTGCCAGCAGCCTCAGCGGGGACTCCTACAATGAGCAGTTCTTC. It specifies CASSLSGDSYNEQFF.